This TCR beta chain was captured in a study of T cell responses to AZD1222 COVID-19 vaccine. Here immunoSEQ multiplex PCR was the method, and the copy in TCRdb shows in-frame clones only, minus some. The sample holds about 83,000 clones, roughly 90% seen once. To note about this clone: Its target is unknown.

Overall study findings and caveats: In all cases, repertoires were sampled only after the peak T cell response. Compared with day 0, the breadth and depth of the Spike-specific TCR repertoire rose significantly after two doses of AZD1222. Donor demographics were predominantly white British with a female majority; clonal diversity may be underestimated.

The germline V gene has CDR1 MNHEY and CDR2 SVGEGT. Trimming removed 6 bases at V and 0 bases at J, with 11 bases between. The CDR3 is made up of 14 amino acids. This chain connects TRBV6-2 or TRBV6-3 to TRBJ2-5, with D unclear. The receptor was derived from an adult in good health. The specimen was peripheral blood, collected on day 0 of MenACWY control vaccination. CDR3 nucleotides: TGTGCCAGCAGCGGACGGACGTACCAAGAGACCCAGTACTTC. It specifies CASSGRTYQETQYF.